This TCR beta chain was sequenced in a study of early T cells in non-severe SARS-CoV-2 infection. Via MiXCR, TCRdb re-called the 5' RACE reads, giving one row per CDR3 protein. The data contain about 80,000 distinct CDR3 sequences, about 5% of them singletons. The V gene's germline CDR1 is KGHDR and CDR2 SFDVKD. The CDR3 contains 12 residues. Trimming cost V 2 bases and J 3 bases, with 2 bases left between them. The clonotype originates from an adult who was a healthcare worker with PCR-confirmed SARS-CoV-2 infection or an uninfected control (not recorded which). The sequenced sample was whole blood, obtained at baseline. The chain links TRBV24-1 to TRBJ2-3; no clear D gene. CDR3: CATSDSTDTQYF. DNA for the CDR3: TGTGCCACCAGTGATTCGACAGATACGCAGTATTTT.